This T cell receptor (beta chain) was identified in a study of blood T cell repertoires in COVID-19. Generated by immunoSEQ multiplex PCR, the TCRdb table keeps only in-frame clones and is missing some. The top ten hold 2% to 2.5% of the sample, which has about 270,000 clones, approximately 91% seen once. The source is a woman aged 35 to 49 with acute COVID-19. Sequencing input: PBMCs or T cells enriched from blood (not recorded which).

This CDR3 is CSVASQASEPEAFF. The CDR3 nucleotides read TGCAGCGTTGCAAGTCAGGCCTCTGAGCCTGAAGCTTTCTTT. V usage is TRBV29-1 and J usage is TRBJ1-1, with D unclear. Trimming took 4 bases from V and 6 from J, leaving 18 bases between them. The CDR3 loop spans 14 amino acids. Germline-derived CDR1 and CDR2 are SQVTM and ANQGSEA.